This T cell receptor (beta chain) appears in the sequencing data of a study of OX40 agonist ivuxolimab in advanced cancers. About the study: Three individuals attained partial responses, comprising one hepatocellular carcinoma case and two cutaneous melanoma cases.

The germline gives CDR1 SNHLY, CDR2 FYNNEI. The length of the CDR3 is 14 residues. V was clipped by 9 bases and J by 3 bases, with 15 bases between them. Regarding the study as a whole: There was clonal expansion of CD4+ and CD8+ blood T cells by week 6 at 0.1 to 3.0 mg/kg.

TCRdb's table, derived via immunoSEQ multiplex PCR, lists solely in-frame clones and lacks some. The sample lists about 49,000 clones, less than 85% occurring once. This clone was picked up many times. Its antigen is not identified. The sequenced sample was CD4+ or CD8+ T cells sorted from blood, obtained in a trial of the OX40 agonist ivuxolimab. The receptor was derived from an adult with an advanced solid tumor such as melanoma, head and neck, liver or kidney cancer. The J gene is TRBJ1-3, the V gene TRBV2; the D is unclear. The CDR3 DNA reads as TGTGCCAGGTCGGGCCCCGTTAGTGGAAACACCATATATTTT. It codes for CARSGPVSGNTIYF.